Listed here is a single TCR beta chain. Its antigen target is currently unknown. Base qualities are not recorded, but no much larger clone differs from it by a single base. The sample comes from a study of blood T cell repertoires in COVID-19 (TCRdb year 2020). Concerning the study at large: Samples from collaborators originated in the United States, Italy and Spain and spanned both the acute and convalescent phases of COVID-19. The repertoires were released in a freely available public database meant as a resource for research on the immune response to SARS-CoV-2. Where available, HLA class I and class II types were taken from metadata supplied by the sample provider and were not determined by assay-based typing. The dataset comprised deeply sampled blood TCRbeta repertoires from subjects exposed to, actively infected with, or recovered from COVID-19. The material from the prospective study consisted of cDNA or gDNA derived from T cells, B-cell-depleted T cells, or PBMCs. The samples were drawn from two sources: the first 160 participants of the ongoing ImmuneRACE study, and approximately 1,300 subjects contributed by 6 global collaborators. Nearly every sample came with metadata listing a de-identified subject ID, COVID-19 status, age in years and sex.

Each collaborating institution followed its own protocols to collect whole blood in K2EDTA tubes. For TCRbeta analysis, collaborators shipped samples in one of three forms: frozen whole blood, isolated PBMCs, or DNA extracted from either of those sample types. The cysteine opens and the phenylalanine closes a CDR3 of 15 amino acids. Only the CDR3 portion is preserved as DNA: 45 bases, with reading frame beginning at the first base. CDR1 and CDR2 were assigned from the germline V gene as KGHDR and SFDVKD. V is shortened by 2 bases, J by 10 bases, and the region joining them spans 16 bases. TCRbeta CDR3 regions were amplified from genomic DNA using the immunoSEQ Assay, a bias-controlled multiplex PCR. The original pipeline was this. Nucleated cell counts per sample were estimated from amplification of reference gene primers within the assay. To quantify the absolute abundance of each unique TCRbeta CDR3 rearrangement, sequence reads were collapsed and filtered. For each sample, productive Simpson clonality was calculated by taking the square root of Simpson's diversity index across productive rearrangements. Sourced from immuneACCESS, this table was stored by TCRdb with only in-frame sequences that have V and J called. A share of the clones is absent; for the studies checked, an unresolved V gene accounts for under half, and the remainder has no known explanation. D and trimming were read from the DNA, whereas the V and J calls and clone size are those reported in that table. This sample holds 100,000 to 110,000 clones; around four fifths were observed only once. Of the sample, over 30% falls within the top ten clones.

General study outcomes and caveats: How much clinical and demographic metadata was included differed by source and by participant, and the metadata was provided uncurated.

The sample was peripheral blood. This clonotype was sampled from a man between 65 and 80 years old with active or convalescent COVID-19. The rearrangement joined TRBV24-1 to TRBJ1-4; a tentative D match to TRBD1 spans 5 bases. CDR3 region: CATSDSSTEKGKLFF. The bases are TGTGCCACCAGTGATTCCTCGACAGAGAAAGGAAAACTGTTTTTT.